In this sample, the clone carrying this TCR beta chain is medium-sized (0.01 to 0.1%). At one end the junction does not follow the germline gene, possibly because of a read error. Donors had localized lung adenocarcinoma, a non-small cell lung cancer. Each CDR3 protein gets one entry after TCRdb re-called the PCR reads with MiXCR. Of 4,000 to 6,000 distinct CDR3 sequences listed, almost 60% were seen once; the top ten hold about a sixth. The data originate from a study of CD4 and CD8 cells across lung adenocarcinoma regions. The clonotype was recovered from a male donor with lung adenocarcinoma. The CD4 and CD8 labels of this study may be unreliable. Sequenced sample: CD4+ T cells from the center of a lung tumor.

Here the CDR3 DNA reads TGTGCTAGCAGCCCCAGAGAGGGAGATACGCAGTATTTT. The encoded protein is CASSPREGDTQYF. The chain uses TRBV7-7 and TRBJ2-3, with TRBD2 as a possible D gene (5 bases). The CDR3 sequence is 13 residues long. Germline V gene data show CDR1 as SSHAT and CDR2 as FNYEAQ (reference sequence).